The following is a T cell receptor beta chain sequence with its context. This clonotype occurred many times. Its antigen is currently not known. No clone much larger than this one lies a single base away; base qualities are absent. The entry originates in a study of T-cell reconstitution after alpha-beta-depleted transplantation in children (dated by TCRdb to about 2016). As for the study more broadly: T-cell immune reconstitution after TCRalphabeta/CD19-depleted allogeneic hematopoietic cell transplantation in children was quantitatively tracked in the study by means of TCR repertoire profiling. General findings and caveats noted by the study authors: In some patients, the high TCRbeta diversity seen at day 60 was put down to recipient T cells and intrathymic progenitors that had survived conditioning. Over subsequent months, a decline in hyperexpanded clone frequencies was noted, and after one year, T-cell counts and TCRbeta diversity were mostly ascribed to newly produced T cells. About two months after transplant, the apparently early recovery of alphabetaT-cell counts reportedly depended on just several hundred clones that had expanded rapidly and came from non-depleted graft cells.

In light of the paper, this sample's time point label describes: day 60 (about 2 months) after transplantation. Taken with the paper, the label for treatment or condition translates to: allogeneic hematopoietic cell transplantation with graft depleted of TCRalphabeta T cells and CD19 B cells. The transplant recipients were children given TCRalphabeta/CD19-depleted allogeneic hematopoietic cell grafts. Including the terminal cysteine and phenylalanine, the CDR3 comprises 15 residues. Only CDR3 DNA remains: 45 bases, in frame from the first base. Cut back by 10 bases and 5 bases, the V and J ends lie 21 bases apart. Based on the germline V gene (reference sequence), the CDR1 and CDR2 sequences are SEHNR and FQNEAQ. Library generation was performed with PCR. The listed sequencing device is Illumina HiSeq 2500. Molecular barcoding was employed in the preparation of TCR libraries, with unique molecular identifiers being used to normalize TCRbeta repertoire quantification. TCRdb applied fastp at Q25 and MiXCR to the public reads, then kept only in-frame beta chains. When rows share a CDR3 protein, they turn into one entry using the most common DNA and genes. The table for this sample lists some 48,000 distinct CDR3 sequences; 5% to 6.5% of them were counted only once. The ten largest clones add up to about 30% of the sample.

The chain uses TRBV7-9 and TRBJ2-1; TRBD2 is a possible D gene, resting on 7 matching bases. The origin of this receptor is a female patient aged 2-9 years who had a stem cell transplant for aplastic anemia, so the T cells may come from the graft donor. The sample here was PBMCs, mostly from graft donor cells, taken 60 days after TCRalphabeta/CD19-depleted stem cell transplant. This receptor has the CDR3 CATHSPGGLDNEQFF. Read as DNA, the sequence is TGTGCCACCCATTCCCCGGGGGGCTTGGACAATGAGCAGTTCTTC.